One and the same sample provided the 16 T cell receptor beta chains below, sequenced in a study of shared clonotypes between healthy human individuals. TCRdb's table, derived via immunoSEQ multiplex PCR, lists solely in-frame clones and lacks some. The profile covers about 690,000 clones, with less than 95% appearing a single time and 34% taken by the ten largest. The sequenced material came from memory CD8+ T cells from PBMCs. The subset denotes: CD45RO+ cells pooled with CCR7-negative TemRA cells. Receptors originate from a man younger than 35 in good health. Some clones in this sample may be carry-over from other donors' samples.

The chain couples TRBV15 to TRBJ2-1, with D perhaps assigned TRBD1 or TRBD2 (5 bases each). CDR1 and CDR2 from the germline V gene are LNHNV and YYDKDF (reference sequence). The CDR3 length is 15 residues. V was clipped by 1 base and J by 10 bases, with 17 bases between them. CDR3 amino acids: CATSRAPLRGPEQFF. In nucleotides, the CDR3 is TGTGCCACCAGCAGAGCCCCGTTAAGGGGACCAGAGCAGTTCTTC.

This sequence joins TRBV5-1 and TRBJ1-2, with 10 bases identical to TRBD1. Germline assignment: CDR1 SGHRS and CDR2 YFSETQ. V lost 5 bases and J lost 2; bases outside the gene matches: 3. The CDR3 runs 14 residues. The CDR3 is CASRGTGENYGYTF. In nucleotides, the CDR3 is TGCGCCAGCAGGGGGACAGGGGAAAACTATGGCTACACCTTC.

In its sample, this clone was seen once. The rearrangement links TRBV6-4 to TRBJ1-5; D uncertain. Trimming removed 0 bases at V and 6 bases at J, with 6 bases between. The germline V gene has CDR1 MRHNA and CDR2 SNTAGT. CDR3 size: 13 residues. The CDR3 region is CASSDSTGQPQHF. The CDR3, as DNA: TGTGCCAGCAGTGACTCGACTGGTCAGCCCCAGCATTTT.

The chain has TRBV6-1 and TRBJ2-2; no clear D gene. The CDR3 sequence is 14 residues long. Germline CDR1 MNHNS, CDR2 SASEGT. Trimming stripped 2 bases from V and 0 bases from J, with 4 bases between. In nucleotides, the CDR3 is TGTGCCAGCAGTGAAACCTCGAACACCGGGGAGCTGTTTTTT. Encoded protein: CASSETSNTGELFF.

The chain links TRBV28 to TRBJ2-1, with D perhaps matching TRBD1 (5 bases). Germline V lookup: CDR1 MDHEN, CDR2 SYDVKM. V lost 3 bases and J 13 bases, leaving 19 bases between the germline ends. The CDR3 has 14 residues. The CDR3 bases are TGTGCCAGCAGTTTTGAGTCGGGCCGCAGGACACAGTTCTTC. Residues: CASSFESGRRTQFF.

The chain employs TRBV21-1 and TRBJ2-7; the D call in the table, TRBD2, was not verified against the DNA. TRBV21-1 is reported as a pseudogene. The CDR3 sequence is 14 residues long. The CDR3: CASSKGEGSDEQYF. CDR3 nucleotide sequence: TGTGCCAGCAGCAAAGGGGAGGGGTCGGACGAGCAGTACTTC.

The chain is built from TRBV12-2 and TRBJ1-1. TRBV12-2 is a pseudogene. This CDR3 region has 12 residues. The CDR3 nucleotides read TGTGCAAGTCGCTTAAGGGAGACTGAAGCTTTCTTT. Translation gives CASRLRETEAFF.

V usage is TRBV19 and J usage is TRBJ1-2, with 8 positions matching TRBD1. Per the germline V gene, CDR1 is LNHDA and CDR2 is SQIVND (reference sequence). The J segment lost 2 bases and the V segment lost 9 bases, leaving 8 bases of the junction unmatched. This CDR3 is 14 amino acids long. The CDR3, as DNA: TGTGCCAGCCTCGGGACAGGAAAAAACTATGGCTACACCTTC. The encoded protein is CASLGTGKNYGYTF.

V gene TRBV19 combines with J gene TRBJ1-2; a weak D match, TRBD1 (5 bases). CDR3 length: 14 amino acids. V lost 5 bases and J lost 6, with 16 bases in between. The germline gives CDR1 LNHDA, CDR2 SQIVND (reference sequence). The CDR3 here is CASSRDTGFHGYTF. As DNA, the CDR3 is TGTGCCAGTAGTCGAGACACAGGTTTCCATGGCTACACCTTC.

The chain combines TRBV5-1 with TRBJ2-4, with 8 bases aligning to TRBD1. Germline V CDR1 and CDR2: SGHRS, YFSETQ. The length of the CDR3 is 16 residues. The V segment lost 4 bases and the J segment 0 bases; nucleotides outside the gene matches: 6. CDR3 in amino acids: CASSLRQGIAKNIQYF. CDR3 in DNA: TGCGCCAGCAGCCTCCGACAGGGGATAGCCAAAAACATTCAGTACTTC.

The chain recombines TRBV27 with TRBJ2-1, with D possibly TRBD2 on 5 matching bases. The CDR3 is 14 amino acids. V gave up 1 base and J gave up 8 bases, with 12 bases separating them. Germline assignment: CDR1 MNHEY and CDR2 SMNVEV (reference sequence). CDR3 amino acids: CASSLLAPGDEQFF. The CDR3 coding sequence is TGTGCCAGCAGTTTATTGGCCCCCGGGGATGAGCAGTTCTTC.

The chain uses TRBV19 and TRBJ2-2; possible D gene TRBD2, 5 bases. The CDR3 has 14 amino acids. In germline, CDR1 is LNHDA, CDR2 SQIVND (reference sequence). V was pared by 4 bases and J by 3 bases, with 9 bases between. CDR3 nucleotides: TGTGCCAGTAGTAATCGGGGAGACACCGGGGAGCTGTTTTTT. Protein product: CASSNRGDTGELFF.

The chain joins TRBV2 to TRBJ2-2; TRBD1 is a possible D gene (5 bases). CDR1 and CDR2 (germline): SNHLY, FYNNEI. V lost 7 bases, J lost 6 bases, and 9 bases lay in between. CDR3 length: 12 amino acids. CDR3 sequence reads: CASNSGSGELFF. The CDR3 DNA reads TGTGCCAGCAATTCAGGGTCCGGGGAGCTGTTTTTT. Complete variable domain (other parts from reference TRBV2 and TRBJ2-2): EPEVTQTPSHQVTQMGQEVILRCVPISNHLYFYWYRQILGQKVEFLVSFYNNEISEKSEIFDDQFSVERPDGSNFTLKIRSTKLEDSAMYFCASNSGSGELFFGEGSRLTVL.

The gene calls are TRBV6-5 and TRBJ2-7; tentative D call: TRBD2 (5 bases). The germline V and J ends were trimmed by 6 bases and 3 bases, with 15 bases remaining between them. CDR3 length: 14 residues. The germline CDR1 and CDR2 sequences are MNHEY and SVGAGI. CDR3 DNA sequence: TGTGCCAGCAGCCCAGACTATGGGAACTACGAGCAGTACTTC. Translation gives CASSPDYGNYEQYF.

The chain employs TRBV5-4 and TRBJ2-1, with 11 bases matching TRBD2. The CDR3 is 20 residues long. Unmatched junction bases numbered 11, after V lost 0 bases and J lost 0 bases. CDR1 and CDR2 from the germline V gene are SGHNT and YYREEE (reference sequence). The CDR3: CASSLVILAGVPSSYNEQFF. The CDR3 DNA reads as TGTGCCAGCAGCTTGGTAATACTAGCGGGAGTTCCCAGCTCCTACAATGAGCAGTTCTTC.

This chain links TRBV7-6 with TRBJ2-2; either TRBD1 or TRBD2 may fit D (7 bases each). V was trimmed by 5 bases and J by 4 bases, leaving 20 bases between them. Germline V gene sequence: CDR1 SGHVS, CDR2 FNYEAQ. The CDR3 covers 17 residues. The CDR3 nucleotides read TGTGCCAGCAGCCCCTCCCCGACAGGGAGGGGCACCGGGGAGCTGTTTTTT. This translates into CASSPSPTGRGTGELFF.